One and the same sample provided the 18 T cell receptor beta chains below, sequenced in a study of T cells in Graves' hyperthyroidism and ophthalmopathy. It was RNA transcripts that yielded the amplified TCR beta CDR3 regions. HTBI primers were used for first-round RT-PCR of the TCR CDR3. TCRdb analysed the multiplex PCR reads with MiXCR anew, one entry per CDR3 protein. The table has about 130,000 distinct CDR3 sequences, about 20% seen once. Sequencing was performed on blood. Every receptor here comes from a woman in her forties or fifties with Graves' hyperthyroidism that later progressed to Graves' ophthalmopathy.

This clonotype was counted at least ten times. The CDR3 reads CASSGVGNSKNIQYF. In DNA form, the CDR3 reads TGTGCCAGCAGTGGGGTGGGGAACAGCAAAAACATTCAGTACTTC. This chain links TRBV11-2 with TRBJ2-4; D unresolved. The CDR3 covers 15 residues. V shed 6 bases and J shed 3 bases, with 15 bases lying between them. Per germline, CDR1 SGHAT and CDR2 FQNNGV.

This clonotype was seen ten or more times. The chain is built from TRBV27 and TRBJ2-7, with 10 bases matching TRBD1. The CDR3 runs to 16 residues. The V segment lost 6 bases and the J segment 2 bases; nucleotides outside the gene matches: 10. Germline CDR1 is MNHEY and CDR2 is SMNVEV (reference sequence). The CDR3 reads CASRLRGGTGAYEQYF. The CDR3 nucleotides read TGTGCCAGCAGACTACGGGGGGGGACAGGGGCCTACGAGCAGTACTTC.

This clonotype was seen repeatedly, ten times or more. The gene calls are TRBV12-3 or TRBV12-4 and TRBJ2-2, with 10 positions matching TRBD2. The CDR3 sequence is 13 residues long. Trimming took 8 bases from V and 7 from J; bases not matched to a gene: 4. The DNA of the CDR3 is TGTGCCAGCGGGACTAGCGTGGTCGGGGAGCTGTTTTTT. Translated, it gives CASGTSVVGELFF.

This clonotype came up many times. V usage is TRBV3-1 and J usage is TRBJ1-3, with 8 bases identical to TRBD1. CDR1 and CDR2 from the germline V gene are LGHDT and YNNKEL (reference sequence). The CDR3 is 16 amino acids. V gave up 2 bases and J gave up 3 bases; unmatched junction bases: 6. The CDR3 coding sequence is TGTGCCAGCAGCCAACGAAGGACAGGGTTTGGAAACACCATATATTTT. Protein: CASSQRRTGFGNTIYF.

V usage is TRBV12-3 or TRBV12-4 and J usage is TRBJ2-2, with D perhaps being TRBD1 or TRBD2 (5 bases each). V lost 6 bases, J lost 10 bases, and 15 bases lay in between. The CDR3 totals 13 residues. The CDR3 bases are TGTGCCAGCAGCTCCAGGGACCTCGAGGAGCTGTTTTTT. Residues: CASSSRDLEELFF.

DNA of the CDR3: TGCGCCAGCAGCCAAGGCCGGGACAGACGCACAGATACGCAGTATTTT. It translates to CASSQGRDRRTDTQYF. The chain combines TRBV4-1 with TRBJ2-3, with 7 positions matching TRBD1. This CDR3 has 16 amino acids. CDR1 and CDR2 from the germline V gene are MGHRA and YSYEKL. V was pared by 1 base and J by 1 base, with 5 bases of the junction left unmatched.

J is TRBJ2-2 and V is TRBV27, with 9 positions matching TRBD2. With 3 bases clipped from V and 6 bases from J, the junction kept 5 bases outside the gene matches. The CDR3 covers 15 residues. CDR1 and CDR2 (germline): MNHEY, SMNVEV (reference sequence). In DNA form, the CDR3 reads TGTGCCAGCAGTTTGATTAGCGGGGGTGCCGGGGAGCTGTTTTTT. It specifies CASSLISGGAGELFF.

The chain uses TRBV28 and TRBJ2-7; a weak D match, TRBD1 (6 bases). Germline CDR1 and CDR2: MDHEN and SYDVKM. V was cut by 5 bases and J by 2 bases, with 16 bases left in between. The CDR3 is made up of 15 amino acids. The DNA of the CDR3 is TGTGCCAGCAGTGCCCTCCGGGACAACCCCTACGAGCAGTACTTC. Amino acid sequence: CASSALRDNPYEQYF. The whole variable domain, remainder taken from reference TRBV28 and TRBJ2-7, is DVKVTQSSRYLVKRTGEKVFLECVQDMDHENMFWYRQDPGLGLRLIYFSYDVKMKEKGDIPEGYSVSREKKERFSLILESASTNQTSMYLCASSALRDNPYEQYFGPGTRLTVT.

This clonotype was detected many times. This chain joins TRBV7-8 and TRBJ1-3, with 8 bases identical to TRBD1. The ends lost 5 bases at V and 7 bases at J; junction bases unmatched: 10. The CDR3 consists of 15 residues. Germline V CDR1 and CDR2: SGHVS, FQNEAQ. The CDR3 nucleotides are TGTGCCAGCAGCCAATGGACAGGGCGACTGAACACCATATATTTT. This translates into CASSQWTGRLNTIYF.

This clonotype was counted at least ten times. The chain recombines TRBV2 with TRBJ2-1, with no clear D. Trimming cost V 7 bases and J 0 bases, with 10 bases left between them. The CDR3 length is 14 residues. Germline V lookup: CDR1 SNHLY, CDR2 FYNNEI. The CDR3 nucleotides read TGTGCCAGCATCCAGCCACTCTCCTACAATGAGCAGTTCTTC. Amino acid sequence: CASIQPLSYNEQFF.

In nucleotides, the CDR3 is TGTGCCAGCAGCTTAACGTCAATCACAGATACGCAGTATTTT. As protein: CASSLTSITDTQYF. This sequence joins TRBV7-9 and TRBJ2-3; no definite D call. V dropped 2 bases and J dropped 2 bases, with 8 bases sitting between them. Germline V CDR1 and CDR2: SEHNR, FQNEAQ (reference sequence). This CDR3 spans 14 amino acids.

Many counts were recorded for this clonotype. The gene calls are TRBV6-1 and TRBJ1-1, with no clear D. Germline lookup yields CDR1 MNHNS and CDR2 SASEGT. The CDR3 is 13 amino acids. Trimming shortened V by 2 bases and J by 11 bases, and 15 bases separated the two germline ends. CDR3 loop: CASSELFGPGAFF. The CDR3 DNA is TGTGCCAGCAGTGAATTATTTGGACCGGGGGCTTTCTTT.

This clonotype was counted only a few times. The chain links TRBV7-8 to TRBJ1-6, with D unclear. CDR1 is SGHVS, CDR2 FQNEAQ, per germline. The CDR3 runs to 13 residues. With 6 bases removed from V and 10 bases from J, the gap between germline ends came to 13 bases. The CDR3 coding sequence is TGTGCCAGCAGGGAGGGTACTGCGTCACCCCTCCACTTT. This translates into CASREGTASPLHF. Supplemented by reference TRBV7-8 and TRBJ1-6, the full variable domain reads GAGVSQSPRYKVAKRGQDVALRCDPISGHVSLFWYQQALGQGPEFLTYFQNEAQLDKSGLPSDRFFAERPEGSVSTLKIQRTQQEDSAVYLCASREGTASPLHFGNGTRLTVT.

This clonotype was seen many times. The chain employs TRBV6-1 and TRBJ2-5, with D perhaps TRBD1 (7 bases). V was shortened by 5 bases and J by 3 bases, with 16 bases between the two germline ends. The CDR3 sequence is 15 residues long. The V gene's germline CDR1 is MNHNS and CDR2 SASEGT. Here the CDR3 reads CASSYRQGGKETQYF. In DNA form, the CDR3 reads TGTGCCAGCAGTTATCGTCAGGGGGGTAAAGAGACCCAGTACTTC.

The genes are TRBV6-5 and TRBJ2-7, with D perhaps being TRBD1 or TRBD2 (5 bases each). This CDR3 is built from 11 residues. Deletions cut 2 bases from V and 6 bases from J, with 5 bases between. Germline V lookup: CDR1 MNHEY, CDR2 SVGAGI. CDR3 sequence reads: CASSYGGEQYF. The CDR3 DNA is TGTGCCAGCAGTTACGGGGGCGAGCAGTACTTC.

This clonotype was counted many times. The V gene is TRBV3-1, the J gene TRBJ1-3; no firm D call. V was clipped by 4 bases and J by 4 bases, with 20 bases between them. In germline, CDR1 is LGHDT, CDR2 YNNKEL (reference sequence). The length of the CDR3 is 17 residues. The CDR3 DNA follows: TGTGCCAGCAGCCCGCGATCTACGCGGGTAACCGGAAACACCATATATTTT. It specifies CASSPRSTRVTGNTIYF.

This clonotype was observed many times. The chain combines TRBV20-1 with TRBJ1-2, with D maybe TRBD1 (5 bases). Trimming stripped 0 bases from V and 8 bases from J, with 19 bases between. Per germline, CDR1 DFQATT and CDR2 SNEGSKA (reference sequence). CDR3 length: 15 amino acids. As DNA, the CDR3 is TGCAGTGCTAGAGATGGGTGGGGCCGTTTCGGGGGCTACACCTTC. This codes for CSARDGWGRFGGYTF.

This clonotype was recorded at least ten times. The chain couples TRBV18 to TRBJ2-5; TRBD2 matches 13 bases. This CDR3 contains 16 residues. J gave up 4 bases and V 3 bases, and 5 bases lay outside the gene matches. Germline V lookup: CDR1 KGHSH, CDR2 LQKENI. The CDR3 is CASSPLTSGRRETQYF. The CDR3 nucleotides are TGTGCCAGCTCACCCCTGACTAGCGGGAGGAGAGAGACCCAGTACTTC.